Listed here are 24 T cell receptor beta chains from one sample, sequenced in a study of regulatory T cells in long-lasting Graves disease listed by TCRdb under 2021. The library relied on multiplex PCR. The sequencer was an Illumina HiSeq 4000. iRepertoire HTBI primers and Arm-PCR amplification of CDR3 regions were used to construct TCR beta libraries. TCRdb handled the public reads itself, with Q25 trimming in fastp and clone calling in MiXCR, and kept productive beta chains. Each CDR3 protein appears once, grouped with its most common genes and DNA. Recorded for this sample are around 450,000 distinct CDR3 sequences; approximately 16% of them occurred a single time. The top ten constitute about 7.8% of the sample. According to the study, the label for this sample's time point signals: newly diagnosed GD, antithyroid drugs for less than 3 months. For both TCR sequencing and RNA sequencing, RNA was extracted from PBMCs in TRIzol.

These data were also reused for a study on T cells in Graves' hyperthyroidism and ophthalmopathy.

This specimen consisted of peripheral blood mononuclear cells (PBMCs), obtained at new diagnosis, from a patient treated with antithyroid drugs. These receptors all come from a woman in her thirties or forties with Graves disease. Donor details come from another sample of the same person, matched by shared clones.

This clonotype was recorded at least ten times. The rearrangement joins TRBV28 to TRBJ1-2; 8 bases align to TRBD1. Germline trimming cut 6 bases from V and 5 bases from J; bases unmatched to any gene: 8. The germline gives CDR1 MDHEN, CDR2 SYDVKM. This CDR3 has 14 amino acids. This chain's CDR3 is CASSSLGQGYGYTF. The CDR3 DNA reads TGTGCCAGCAGCTCGCTTGGACAGGGTTATGGCTACACCTTC.

This clonotype was detected many times. V is TRBV6-2 or TRBV6-3 and J is TRBJ2-7; D may be TRBD2 (5 bases). V lost 4 bases and J 3 bases, leaving 19 bases between the germline ends. Germline V CDR1 and CDR2: MNHEY, SVGEGT. This CDR3 has 16 amino acids. The CDR3 protein is CASSSPLRYGIYEQYF. The CDR3 DNA sequence: TGTGCCAGCAGTTCCCCCCTGCGGTACGGGATCTACGAGCAGTACTTC.

A note on this clonotype: Given a much more abundant clone one base away, this may be a read error. The chain couples TRBV7-9 to TRBJ1-6; 7 bases are a match to TRBD1. Looked up from germline, CDR1 is SEHNR and CDR2 is FQNEAQ (reference sequence). The trim removed 6 bases at V and 7 bases at J, leaving 6 bases unmatched. This CDR3 comprises 14 residues. DNA for the CDR3: TGTGCCAGCAGGGGGACAGCCTCCAATTCACCCCTCCACTTT. It specifies CASRGTASNSPLHF.

The CDR3 sequence: CASSHQAGGSDYEQYF. CDR3 nucleotide sequence: TGCGCCAGCAGCCACCAAGCGGGAGGGTCAGACTACGAGCAGTACTTC. The gene calls are TRBV4-1 and TRBJ2-7; 10 nucleotides line up with TRBD2. The CDR3 is made up of 16 amino acids. The V gene end was trimmed by 3 bases and the J gene end by 3 bases; junction bases not matched to a gene: 8. CDR1 MGHRA and CDR2 YSYEKL come from the germline V gene.

This clonotype appeared many times. This chain links TRBV28 with TRBJ2-7; 8 bases match TRBD2. The germline V gene has CDR1 MDHEN and CDR2 SYDVKM. The trim removed 8 bases at V and 0 bases at J, leaving 9 bases unmatched. The CDR3 contains 15 residues. CDR3 amino acids: CASSPLAGNSYEQYF. The CDR3 DNA is TGTGCCAGCTCACCCCTAGCGGGTAACTCCTACGAGCAGTACTTC.

Only a few counts were recorded for this clonotype. This rearrangement joins TRBV5-5 to TRBJ2-1, with 11 bases identical to TRBD2. Germline lookup yields CDR1 SGHKS and CDR2 YYEKEE (reference sequence). The CDR3 contains 16 residues. With V trimmed by 1 base and J by 4 bases, 4 bases remained unmatched. The CDR3 spells CASSLTGTSGYNEQFF. The CDR3 bases are TGTGCCAGCAGCTTGACTGGGACTAGCGGATACAATGAGCAGTTCTTC.

This clonotype was observed at least ten times. This chain joins TRBV24-1 and TRBJ1-2; 11 bases fit TRBD1. This CDR3 has 15 amino acids. The germline gives CDR1 KGHDR, CDR2 SFDVKD. The V and J ends lost 5 bases and 5 bases, in that order; junction bases with no gene match: 6. Written as DNA, the CDR3 is TGTGCCACCAGTGTCCCCGGACAGGGGGCTTATGGCTACACCTTC. Amino acid sequence: CATSVPGQGAYGYTF.

Ten or more counts support this clonotype. The chain has TRBV28 and TRBJ1-5; D not resolved. Trimming took off 2 bases at V and 7 bases at J, with 21 bases between the two ends. CDR1 is MDHEN, CDR2 SYDVKM, per germline. The CDR3 has 17 amino acids. The CDR3 DNA sequence: TGTGCCAGCAGTTTAACCCCTGTTCGCGACTCGCAACAGCCCCAGCATTTT. Protein sequence: CASSLTPVRDSQQPQHF.

The chain employs TRBV29-1 and TRBJ2-7, with 12 nucleotides matching TRBD1. The CDR3 has 14 amino acids. Trimming took 6 bases from V and 0 from J; bases not matched to a gene: 3. Germline-derived CDR1 and CDR2 are SQVTM and ANQGSEA. This CDR3 reads CSVTGQGASYEQYF. The CDR3 DNA is TGCAGCGTGACGGGACAGGGGGCCTCCTACGAGCAGTACTTC.

This clonotype was counted between two and nine times. This chain links TRBV4-1 with TRBJ2-3; D call uncertain. This CDR3 has 14 residues. Trimming removed 4 bases at V and 3 bases at J, with 11 bases between. Germline CDR1 and CDR2: MGHRA and YSYEKL. For the CDR3, the DNA is TGCGCCAGCAGCCTCTCAATACCTACAGATACGCAGTATTTT. Protein product: CASSLSIPTDTQYF.

This clonotype has more than one count but fewer than ten. V and J are TRBV6-1 and TRBJ2-7; D unresolved. Germline CDR1 MNHNS, CDR2 SASEGT. This CDR3 has 13 amino acids. Trimming left V 7 bases short and J 7 bases short, with 17 bases between. The CDR3 DNA sequence: TGTGCCAGCATTTCGGCTGGGATACGGGAGCAGTACTTC. Its protein product is CASISAGIREQYF.

This clonotype was picked up many times. The V and J genes are TRBV12-3 or TRBV12-4 and TRBJ2-3; D not certain. This CDR3 contains 13 residues. V dropped 7 bases and J dropped 5 bases, with 13 bases sitting between them. The CDR3 DNA reads as TGTGCCAGCAACTCGGTGGCTGGAGATACGCAGTATTTT. It specifies CASNSVAGDTQYF.

Of note for this clonotype: This sequence may be a read error, since a much larger clone differs from it by one base. The chain combines TRBV7-9 with TRBJ1-5, with D perhaps TRBD1 (6 bases). The CDR3 contains 15 residues. CDR1 is SEHNR and CDR2 is FQNEAQ in the germline V gene (reference sequence). The CDR3 region is CASSLGSGGNQSQHF. The CDR3 DNA reads TGTGCCAGCAGCTTAGGTTCTGGGGGCAATCAGTCCCAGCATTTT. The full variable domain, completed using reference TRBV7-9 and TRBJ1-5, is DTGVSQNPRHKITKRGQNVTFRCDPISEHNRLYWYRQTLGQGPEFLTYFQNEAQLEKSRLLSDRFSAERPKGSFSTLEIQRTEQGDSAMYLCASSLGSGGNQSQHFGDGTRLSIL.

This clonotype was detected many times. The CDR3 nucleotides are TGTGCCAGCAGCTCTTTCCCTCGGGGCAAAAACACCTACGAGCAGTACTTC. Translation: CASSSFPRGKNTYEQYF. V usage is TRBV11-2 and J usage is TRBJ2-7; D may correspond to TRBD1 or TRBD2 (5 bases each). Germline V CDR1 and CDR2: SGHAT, FQNNGV. Trimming cost V 4 bases and J 2 bases, with 21 bases left between them. There are 17 residues in the CDR3.

Ten or more counts support this clonotype. CDR3 nucleotides: TGTGCCAGTAGTGATACAGGGGGCACTGAAGCTTTCTTT. As protein: CASSDTGGTEAFF. The chain employs TRBV19 and TRBJ1-1, with 8 nucleotides matching TRBD1. Trimming cost V 5 bases and J 4 bases; bases outside gene matches: 3. Germline assignment: CDR1 LNHDA and CDR2 SQIVND (reference sequence). The CDR3 is 13 residues long.

In its sample, this clonotype was seen once. V gene TRBV12-3 or TRBV12-4 combines with J gene TRBJ2-7; TRBD1 matches 9 bases. V lost 6 bases, J lost 5 bases, and 11 bases stayed unmatched. There are 15 residues in the CDR3. The CDR3 here is CASRLGTGRFDEQYF. Written as DNA, the CDR3 is TGTGCCAGCAGACTTGGGACAGGGAGATTCGACGAGCAGTACTTC.

This clonotype appeared many times. The genes are TRBV28 and TRBJ1-1, with D possibly being TRBD1 (6 bases). The CDR3 is 14 amino acids. V lost 5 bases, J lost 10 bases, and 20 bases lay in between. Per the germline V gene, CDR1 is MDHEN and CDR2 is SYDVKM. CDR3 loop: CASSPMTGMEGAFF. DNA of the CDR3: TGTGCCAGCAGTCCCATGACAGGTATGGAGGGAGCTTTCTTT. The whole variable domain, filled in from reference TRBV28 and TRBJ1-1, reads DVKVTQSSRYLVKRTGEKVFLECVQDMDHENMFWYRQDPGLGLRLIYFSYDVKMKEKGDIPEGYSVSREKKERFSLILESASTNQTSMYLCASSPMTGMEGAFFGQGTRLTVV.

About this clonotype: This could be a read error, since a much larger clone is one nucleotide away. The chain links TRBV11-3 to TRBJ2-3; D may be TRBD2 (5 bases). Germline CDR1 reads SGHNT; CDR2 reads YENEEA. This CDR3 region has 11 residues. CDR3 sequence: CAGSSGISWYF. In DNA form, the CDR3 reads TGTGCCGGCAGCTCCGGGATCAGTTGGTATTTT.

The chain links TRBV29-1 to TRBJ1-2; no clear D gene. V was cut by 5 bases and J by 8 bases, with 15 bases left in between. This CDR3 has 12 residues. Per the germline V gene, CDR1 is SQVTM and CDR2 is ANQGSEA. In DNA form, the CDR3 reads TGCAGCGTTTATAGGACCGGAACAGGCTACACCTTC. Translation: CSVYRTGTGYTF.

This clonotype was found many times. V usage is TRBV10-3 and J usage is TRBJ1-5; TRBD1 matches at 8 bases. This CDR3 region has 13 residues. CDR1 is ENHRY and CDR2 is SYGVKD in the germline V gene. After removal of 6 bases from V and 6 bases from J, the junction contained 4 bases not matched to a gene. CDR3 DNA sequence: TGTGCCATCAGGGGGACAGGAGGTCAGCCCCAGCATTTT. Translation: CAIRGTGGQPQHF.

There are many counts of this clonotype. The V call is TRBV28, the J call TRBJ2-1; TRBD2 is a possible D gene (5 bases). Germline V gives CDR1 MDHEN, CDR2 SYDVKM. The CDR3 is 12 amino acids. The CDR3 region has the DNA TGTGTCGTCCGGGGAGACTACAATGAGCAGTTCTTC. Its translation: CVVRGDYNEQFF. Full variable domain (rest looked up from reference TRBV28 and TRBJ2-1): DVKVTQSSRYLVKRTGEKVFLECVQDMDHENMFWYRQDPGLGLRLIYFSYDVKMKEKGDIPEGYSVSREKKERFSLILESASTNQTSMYLCVVRGDYNEQFFGPGTRLTVL.

Ten or more counts support this clonotype. The chain joins TRBV12-3 or TRBV12-4 to TRBJ2-5; unclear D gene. The CDR3 is 15 residues long. V dropped 1 base and J dropped 5 bases, with 14 bases sitting between them. CDR3 bases: TGTGCCAGCAGTTTAGGCCGGCCATCCTGGGAGACCCAGTACTTC. Amino acid sequence: CASSLGRPSWETQYF.

This clonotype occurred many times. The V call is TRBV27, the J call TRBJ2-7, with D tentatively TRBD1 (5 bases). The V end was cut by 8 bases, the J end by 4 bases, with 18 bases between. CDR1 MNHEY and CDR2 SMNVEV come from the germline V gene (reference sequence). CDR3 size: 14 residues. The chain's CDR3 is CASSSQVAGYEQYF. In DNA, the CDR3 is TGTGCCAGCTCATCCCAGGTCGCAGGGTACGAGCAGTACTTC.

This clonotype was observed a few times. V is TRBV28 and J is TRBJ1-2, with D perhaps TRBD1 (6 bases). Trimming stripped 3 bases from V and 1 base from J, with 12 bases between. Looked up from germline, CDR1 is MDHEN and CDR2 is SYDVKM. The CDR3 is 15 residues long. CDR3 protein: CASSFTGQNNYGYTF. Here the CDR3 DNA reads TGTGCCAGCAGTTTCACAGGGCAGAATAACTATGGCTACACCTTC.